This T cell receptor (beta chain) was documented in a study of shared clonotypes between healthy human individuals. Naivety among CD8 cells was defined by CD45RO negativity and positive CCR7 selection, thereby excluding terminally differentiated effector memory CD45RA+ cells. Libraries were prepared by immunoSEQ multiplex PCR; TCRdb keeps only in-frame clonotypes and omits some of them. The sample carries millions of clones, 93% recorded once. The V gene's germline CDR1 is SGHNT and CDR2 YENEEA. The CDR3 extends over 15 amino acids. With V trimmed by 1 base and J by 6 bases, 5 bases remained unmatched.

The chain couples TRBV11-3 to TRBJ1-1, with 10 nucleotides matching TRBD1. The sequenced sample was naive CD8+ T cells from PBMCs. The clonotype was recovered from a man between 18 and 29 years old in good health. Some clones in this sample may be carry-over from other donors' samples. The DNA of the CDR3 is TGTGCCAGCAGCTTAGGGGGGACAGGGGAATCTGAAGCTTTCTTT. Amino acid sequence: CASSLGGTGESEAFF.